This TCR beta chain was documented in a study of identical twins. Germline CDR1 SNHLY, CDR2 FYNNEI. V lost 7 bases and J 3 bases, leaving 11 bases between the germline ends. The CDR3 consists of 13 residues. TCRdb reanalysed the 5' RACE reads using MiXCR and keeps one entry per CDR3 protein. The table lists just over 450,000 distinct CDR3 sequences, 12% to 15% of them singletons. These data were also reused for a study on yellow fever vaccine responses in identical twins.

The rearrangement links TRBV2 to TRBJ2-3; D is possibly TRBD1 (5 bases). The TCR sequence derives from a woman in her late teens or twenties in good health. What was sequenced was CD4+ T cells sorted from blood. CDR3 in amino acids: CASTGRVTDTQYF. The CDR3 DNA reads TGTGCCAGCACTGGCAGGGTTACAGATACGCAGTATTTT.